What follows are 32 T cell receptor beta chains derived from one specimen sequenced in a study of cytomegalovirus exposure and HLA in healthy donors. A multiplex PCR was run with 60 Vbeta primers and 13 Jbeta primers. Clones were read by immunoSEQ multiplex PCR, and TCRdb kept only the in-frame ones, dropping some. The data hold some 170,000 clones, with approximately 80% observed a single time. The specimen was PBMCs. These receptor sequences come from a woman between 18 and 29 years old in good health and CMV-seropositive.

On this clone: Germline is not matched at one junction end, which may reflect a read error. The CDR3 region has the DNA TGTGCTAGCAGCCCCCTAGCGGGGGGAAACACCGGGGAGCTGTTTTTT. This encodes CASSPLAGGNTGELFF. The J gene is TRBJ2-2, the V gene TRBV7-7; 11 bases are a match to TRBD2. The germline CDR1 and CDR2 sequences are SSHAT and FNYEAQ (reference sequence). The CDR3 length is 16 residues.

The CDR3 loop is CASSPNRGLGYGYTF. CDR3 coding DNA: TGTGCCAGCAGCCCCAACAGGGGGCTTGGCTATGGCTACACCTTC. The chain couples TRBV7-2 to TRBJ1-2, with 9 bases matching TRBD1. Unmatched junction bases numbered 8, after V lost 5 bases and J lost 4 bases. Germline V gene lookup returns CDR1 SGHTA and CDR2 FQGNSA. CDR3 length equals 15 residues.

This clone was seen a few times. The rearrangement links TRBV19 to TRBJ1-1; 8 bases fit TRBD1. The CDR3 extends over 14 amino acids. Per germline, CDR1 LNHDA and CDR2 SQIVND (reference sequence). The junction had 2 bases not matched to a gene; V was cut back by 4 bases and J by 1 base. The CDR3 DNA is TGTGCCAGTAGTACAGGGGGCGGGAACACTGAAGCTTTCTTT. This gives the protein CASSTGGGNTEAFF.

J is TRBJ1-5 and V is TRBV15; the D is unclear. Germline CDR1 LNHNV, CDR2 YYDKDF (reference sequence). The CDR3 length is 14 residues. Between the trimmed V and J ends, which lost 0 bases and 0 bases, there was a span of 3 bases. The CDR3 sequence is CATSRDYSNQPQHF. DNA of the CDR3: TGTGCCACCAGCAGAGATTATAGCAATCAGCCCCAGCATTTT.

The J gene is TRBJ2-7, the V gene TRBV27; TRBD1 is a possible D gene (5 bases). Between the trimmed V and J ends, which lost 4 bases and 4 bases, there was a span of 8 bases. The CDR3 length is 12 residues. From germline, CDR1 is MNHEY and CDR2 SMNVEV (reference sequence). The DNA for the CDR3 is TGTGCCAGCAGTTCAGGGTCGTACGAGCAGTACTTC. Translation gives CASSSGSYEQYF.

As for this clone: At one boundary the junction diverges from the germline segment, which might be a read error. The V and J genes are TRBV7-7 and TRBJ2-1; D may be TRBD1 (6 bases). The CDR3 loop spans 13 amino acids. The germline CDR1 and CDR2 sequences are SSHAT and FNYEAQ (reference sequence). In DNA form, the CDR3 reads TGTGCTAGCAGCCCCACAGGGACCGCAGAGCAGTTCTTC. Its translation: CASSPTGTAEQFF. The complete variable domain, with remaining parts taken from reference TRBV7-7 and TRBJ2-1, reads GAGVSQSPRYKVTKRGQDVTLRCDPISSHATLYWYQQALGQGPEFLTYFNYEAQPDKSGLPSDRFSAERPEGSISTLTIQRTEQRDSAMYRCASSPTGTAEQFFGPGTRLTVL.

For this clone: One end of the junction varies from germline; a read error may be responsible. This rearrangement joins TRBV7-9 to TRBJ2-1; the D gene is possibly TRBD2 (6 bases). CDR1 and CDR2 (germline): SEHNR, FQNEAQ (reference sequence). CDR3 size: 16 residues. CDR3 nucleotides: TGTTCCAGCAGCTTAGGGAGGTATAGCTCCTACAATGAGCAGTTCTTC. Its protein is CSSSLGRYSSYNEQFF.

Comment on this clone: The germline gene is not matched at one end of the junction; a read error may be the cause. The chain recombines TRBV11-2 with TRBJ2-2; no definite D call. Germline CDR1 and CDR2: SGHAT and FQNNGV. CDR3 length: 13 amino acids. CDR3 in amino acids: CTSRLSQTGELFF. The CDR3 DNA reads as TGTACCAGCAGATTATCCCAGACCGGGGAGCTGTTTTTT.

The CDR3 loop is CASSWREDSQETQYF. The CDR3 DNA reads TGTGCCAGCAGCTGGCGGGAGGACTCCCAAGAGACCCAGTACTTC. This sequence joins TRBV5-4 and TRBJ2-5; TRBD2 aligns across 8 bases. Germline V gene lookup returns CDR1 SGHNT and CDR2 YYREEE (reference sequence). V shed 3 bases and J 1 base; nucleotides not matched to a gene: 5. The CDR3 runs 15 residues.

The CDR3 coding sequence is TGTGCCAGCAGCTACCGGGACAGGGAGAAGCAAGGCTACACCTTC. Encoded protein: CASSYRDREKQGYTF. The chain recombines TRBV5-5 with TRBJ1-2, with TRBD1 matching over 9 bases. This CDR3 is 15 amino acids long. Germline V gene data show CDR1 as SGHKS and CDR2 as YYEKEE (reference sequence). The junction had 11 bases not matched to a gene; V was cut back by 3 bases and J by 8 bases.

The J gene is TRBJ2-2, the V gene TRBV2, with 8 nucleotides matching TRBD2. The ends lost 3 bases at V and 0 bases at J; junction bases unmatched: 0. The CDR3 runs 15 residues. Germline loops: CDR1 SNHLY, CDR2 FYNNEI. CDR3 protein: CASSERGANTGELFF. The DNA for the CDR3 is TGTGCCAGCAGTGAGCGGGGGGCGAACACCGGGGAGCTGTTTTTT.

The genes are TRBV7-2 and TRBJ2-5; a weak D match, TRBD1 (6 bases). This CDR3 has 14 residues. V lost 5 bases to trimming and J lost 7 bases, with 17 bases between them. Per germline, CDR1 SGHTA and CDR2 FQGNSA. CDR3 sequence (DNA): TGTGCCAGCAGCCCCCCAGGGGTAGAGGGGACCCAGTACTTC. Protein: CASSPPGVEGTQYF.

This clone was counted a few times. The chain is built from TRBV7-6 and TRBJ1-5; possible D gene TRBD1, 5 bases. The CDR3 has 15 amino acids. V lost 5 bases and J lost 4, with 15 bases in between. Germline V CDR1 and CDR2: SGHVS, FNYEAQ. The CDR3 region is CASSPWGGINQPQHF. DNA of the CDR3: TGTGCCAGCAGCCCGTGGGGGGGGATTAATCAGCCCCAGCATTTT. Based on the CDR3 plus reference TRBV7-6 and TRBJ1-5, the full variable domain is GAGVSQSPRYKVTKRGQDVALRCDPISGHVSLYWYRQALGQGPEFLTYFNYEAQQDKSGLPNDRFSAERPEGSISTLTIQRTEQRDSAMYRCASSPWGGINQPQHFGDGTRLSIL.

The J gene is TRBJ2-7, the V gene TRBV18; possible D gene TRBD1, 6 bases. V was clipped by 3 bases and J by 6 bases, with 18 bases between them. Germline CDR1 is KGHSH and CDR2 is LQKENI. The CDR3 spans 15 residues. For the CDR3, the DNA is TGTGCCAGCTCACCCCTCAGCACAGGGTCTCTCGAGCAGTACTTC. Amino acids: CASSPLSTGSLEQYF.

This chain joins TRBV7-2 and TRBJ1-5; a weak D match, TRBD1 (6 bases). The CDR3 has 15 amino acids. Trimming stripped 3 bases from V and 6 bases from J, with 15 bases between. The germline V gene has CDR1 SGHTA and CDR2 FQGNSA. CDR3 region: CASSLGDTPSQPQHF. The CDR3 nucleotides are TGTGCCAGCAGCTTGGGGGACACCCCAAGTCAGCCCCAGCATTTT.

V gene TRBV5-5 combines with J gene TRBJ2-7; 11 nucleotides agree with TRBD2. This CDR3 comprises 16 residues. V was pared by 1 base and J by 0 bases, with 3 bases of the junction left unmatched. From germline, CDR1 is SGHKS and CDR2 YYEKEE (reference sequence). The CDR3 nucleotides are TGTGCCAGCAGCTTGCTCACTAGCGGGGGCTCCTACGAGCAGTACTTC. Amino acid sequence: CASSLLTSGGSYEQYF.

This rearrangement joins TRBV2 to TRBJ1-6; D unresolved. This CDR3 is 14 amino acids long. CDR1 SNHLY and CDR2 FYNNEI come from the germline V gene. The V end was cut by 6 bases, the J end by 5 bases, with 11 bases between. CDR3 sequence: CASRERLNNSPLHF. In DNA, the CDR3 is TGTGCCAGCAGGGAGAGACTTAATAATTCACCCCTCCACTTT.

The genes are TRBV19 and TRBJ2-5; TRBD1 matches at 8 bases. The J call may be wrong; the DNA end is better matched by TRBJ2-7. Germline assignment: CDR1 LNHDA and CDR2 SQIVND (reference sequence). CDR3 length: 13 residues. The DNA of the CDR3 is TGTGCCACCGCGGACAGGGAAAGGTACGAGCAGTACTTC. Translated: CATADRERYEQYF.

The chain links TRBV9 to TRBJ1-2; TRBD1 aligns across 9 bases. From germline, CDR1 is SGDLS and CDR2 YYNGEE. Trimming removed 3 bases from V and 3 bases from J; junction bases left unmatched: 9. This CDR3 region has 16 residues. CDR3: CASSESGTGSYYGYTF. Written as DNA, the CDR3 is TGTGCCAGCAGCGAATCCGGGACAGGGAGCTACTATGGCTACACCTTC.

This rearrangement joins TRBV6-5 to TRBJ1-5; tentatively, D is TRBD1 (6 bases). The V gene's germline CDR1 is MNHEY and CDR2 SVGAGI. Trimming cost V 5 bases and J 10 bases, with 15 bases left between them. The CDR3 is 13 amino acids. CDR3 in amino acids: CASSGLSQGPQHF. The CDR3 coding sequence is TGTGCCAGCAGTGGACTTTCACAGGGACCCCAGCATTTT.

This clone appeared a few times. Given a far larger clone just one base away, this is likely a sequencing read error. Other DNA sequences in the sample encode the same CDR3. The gene calls are TRBV5-1 and TRBJ1-1; possible D gene TRBD1, 6 bases. The CDR3 sequence is 13 residues long. Germline CDR1 is SGHRS and CDR2 is YFSETQ. CDR3 loop: CASSLGTEGEAFF. In DNA form, the CDR3 reads TGCGCCAGCAGCTTGGGGACAGAGGGTGAAGCTTTCTTC.

The V and J genes are TRBV6-6 and TRBJ1-4, with 9 bases matching TRBD1. J was trimmed by 7 bases and V by 2 bases; bases with no gene match: 2. CDR3 size: 14 residues. Germline CDR1 and CDR2: MNHNY and SVGAGI (reference sequence). CDR3 DNA: TGTGCCAGCAGTTACGGGGACAGGGTTGAAAAACTGTTTTTT. It is translated as CASSYGDRVEKLFF.

CDR3 sequence: CASSYSNTEAFF. The DNA of the CDR3 is TGTGCCAGCAGTTACAGCAACACTGAAGCTTTCTTT. The chain employs TRBV6-5 and TRBJ1-1, with D unclear. CDR1 and CDR2 (germline): MNHEY, SVGAGI. The CDR3 totals 12 residues. V dropped 2 bases and J dropped 2 bases, with 3 bases sitting between them.

V is TRBV5-1 and J is TRBJ2-2; D gene unclear. This CDR3 is 12 amino acids long. The V and J ends lost 0 bases and 6 bases respectively, with 3 bases between them. Germline V gene lookup returns CDR1 SGHRS and CDR2 YFSETQ. CDR3 protein: CASSLAAGELFF. Written as DNA, the CDR3 is TGCGCCAGCAGCTTGGCGGCCGGGGAGCTGTTTTTT. Complete variable domain (other parts from reference TRBV5-1 and TRBJ2-2): KAGVTQTPRYLIKTRGQQVTLSCSPISGHRSVSWYQQTPGQGLQFLFEYFSETQRNKGNFPGRFSGRQFSNSRSEMNVSTLELGDSALYLCASSLAAGELFFGEGSRLTVL.

CDR3 bases: TGTGCCAGCAGTAGTGCAGGGAACACTGAAGCTTTCTTT. Its translation: CASSSAGNTEAFF. The V gene is TRBV6-5, the J gene TRBJ1-1, with D uncertain. Germline CDR1 reads MNHEY; CDR2 reads SVGAGI. Trimming removed 5 bases from V and 1 base from J, with 8 bases in between. The CDR3 is 13 amino acids.

The genes are TRBV4-2 and TRBJ2-5, with TRBD2 matching 9 bases. Unmatched junction bases numbered 7, after V lost 0 bases and J lost 5 bases. Per the germline V gene, CDR1 is LGHNA and CDR2 is YNFKEQ. CDR3 length equals 16 residues. CDR3 protein: CASSQEKGLAGETQYF. The DNA for the CDR3 is TGTGCCAGCAGCCAAGAGAAGGGACTAGCTGGGGAGACCCAGTACTTC.

The CDR3 DNA reads TGTGCCAGCAGTTCTCCTCGGACAGGCCAAGAGACCCAGTACTTC. As protein: CASSSPRTGQETQYF. The rearrangement links TRBV6-5 to TRBJ2-5, with 7 bases aligning to TRBD1. CDR1 is MNHEY, CDR2 SVGAGI, per germline. This CDR3 has 15 residues. With V trimmed by 4 bases and J by 1 base, 6 bases remained unmatched.

The V call is TRBV7-2, the J call TRBJ2-5, with D hard to call. The J call may be mistaken, given a closer DNA end match to TRBJ2-7. Per the germline V gene, CDR1 is SGHTA and CDR2 is FQGNSA. The CDR3 extends over 12 amino acids. The CDR3 region has the DNA TGTGCCAGCAGCCTAACAAACTACGAGCAGTACTTC. Residues: CASSLTNYEQYF.

Here the CDR3 DNA reads TGCGCCAGCAGCACGACAGGGGGTTCCTACAATGAGCAGTTCTTC. Translated: CASSTTGGSYNEQFF. This rearrangement joins TRBV5-1 to TRBJ2-1; 9 bases align to TRBD1. The CDR3 has 15 amino acids. Germline V CDR1 and CDR2: SGHRS, YFSETQ. Losses at the gene ends were 4 bases for V and 1 base for J; bases not matched to a gene: 3.

J is TRBJ1-2 and V is TRBV30, with 11 bases that match TRBD1. The CDR3 extends over 15 amino acids. V lost 2 bases, J lost 4 bases, and 6 bases stayed unmatched. CDR1 is GTSNPN and CDR2 is SVGIG in the germline V gene (reference sequence). DNA of the CDR3: TGTGCCTGGAGTACGCTCGGGACAGGGGGCTATGGCTACACCTTC. It translates to CAWSTLGTGGYGYTF.

V gene TRBV5-1 combines with J gene TRBJ2-3, with 8 bases matching TRBD2. From germline, CDR1 is SGHRS and CDR2 YFSETQ. CDR3 length: 16 amino acids. Trimming cost V 1 base and J 1 base; bases outside gene matches: 5. The CDR3 region is CASSLRGGGRTDTQYF. The CDR3 nucleotides read TGCGCCAGCAGCTTGCGAGGCGGGGGGCGCACAGATACGCAGTATTTT.

The chain uses TRBV4-1 and TRBJ2-7, with TRBD1 matching 7 bases. The CDR3 is 19 residues long. V gave up 0 bases and J gave up 0 bases; unmatched junction bases: 14. The V gene's germline CDR1 is MGHRA and CDR2 YSYEKL. Here the CDR3 DNA reads TGCGCCAGCAGCCAAGAGCGTTGGAAACAGGGGACACCCTCCTACGAGCAGTACTTC. Amino acids: CASSQERWKQGTPSYEQYF.